This TCR beta chain stems from a study of graft-versus-host responses after intestinal transplantation. About the research overall: Every transplant recipient was induced with anti-thymocyte globulin, then maintained on tacrolimus and steroids for approximately three years. Overall study findings and caveats: Some patients had graft-donor T cell macrochimerism. In their allografts, the ratios of graft-versus-host to host-versus-graft T cell clones were high. Early post-transplant HvG declines were associated with peak circulating GvH clone levels. Recipient marrow held GvH clones, some first seen in ileum or blood.

Generated by immunoSEQ multiplex PCR, the TCRdb table keeps only in-frame clones and is missing some. The sample gives more than 55,000 clones, about 90% of which show up once; around 1.5% is in the top ten. The CDR3 is 15 amino acids. Germline V lookup: CDR1 MNHEY, CDR2 SMNVEV (reference sequence). The trim removed 5 bases at V and 4 bases at J, leaving 8 bases unmatched. As concerns this clone: The antigen is not known.

This chain uses TRBV27 with TRBJ2-5, with TRBD1 identical over 9 bases. The source is a human patient who received an intestinal transplant, so some T cells may come from the graft donor. The sequenced sample was PBMCs, obtained 26 days after transplant. The DNA for the CDR3 is TGTGCCAGCAGTCCCCGGGACAGGGCAGGAGAGACCCAGTACTTC. It translates to CASSPRDRAGETQYF.